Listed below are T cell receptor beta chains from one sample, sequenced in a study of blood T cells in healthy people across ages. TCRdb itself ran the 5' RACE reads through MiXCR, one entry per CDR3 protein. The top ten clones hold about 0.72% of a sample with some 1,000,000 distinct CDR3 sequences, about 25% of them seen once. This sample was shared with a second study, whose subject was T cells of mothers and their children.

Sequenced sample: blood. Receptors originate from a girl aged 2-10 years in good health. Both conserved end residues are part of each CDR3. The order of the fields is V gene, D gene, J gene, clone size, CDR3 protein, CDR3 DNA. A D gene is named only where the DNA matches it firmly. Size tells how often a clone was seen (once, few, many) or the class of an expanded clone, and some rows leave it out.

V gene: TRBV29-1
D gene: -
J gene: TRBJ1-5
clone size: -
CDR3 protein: CSVGGWGGQPQHF
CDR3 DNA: TGCAGCGTTGGAGGCTGGGGAGGCCAGCCCCAGCATTTT

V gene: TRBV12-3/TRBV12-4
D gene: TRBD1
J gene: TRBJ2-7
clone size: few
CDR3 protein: CASMDRRDEQYF
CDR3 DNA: TGTGCCAGCATGGACAGGAGAGACGAGCAGTACTTC

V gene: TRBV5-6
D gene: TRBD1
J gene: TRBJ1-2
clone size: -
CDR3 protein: CASSLQGFGERVYGYTF
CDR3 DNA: TGTGCCAGCAGCCTACAGGGGTTTGGGGAAAGAGTCTATGGCTACACCTTC

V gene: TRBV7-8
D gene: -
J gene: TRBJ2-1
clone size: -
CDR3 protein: CASSMWAASYNEQFF
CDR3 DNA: TGTGCCAGCAGTATGTGGGCAGCTTCCTACAATGAGCAGTTCTTC

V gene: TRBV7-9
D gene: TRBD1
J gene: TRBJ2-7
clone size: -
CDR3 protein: CASSTGDLFEQYF
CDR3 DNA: TGTGCCAGCTCAACAGGGGATCTCTTCGAGCAGTACTTC

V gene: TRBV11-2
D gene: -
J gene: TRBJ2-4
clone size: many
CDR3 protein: CASSFEYAKNIQYF
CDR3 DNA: TGTGCCAGCAGCTTTGAGTATGCCAAAAACATTCAGTACTTC

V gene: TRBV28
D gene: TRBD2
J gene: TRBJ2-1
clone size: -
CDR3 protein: CASSFGTSGILYNEQFF
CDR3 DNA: TGTGCCAGCAGTTTCGGGACTAGCGGAATCCTCTACAATGAGCAGTTCTTC

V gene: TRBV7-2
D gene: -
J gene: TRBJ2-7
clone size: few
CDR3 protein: CASSLASNEQYF
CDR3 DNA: TGTGCCAGCAGCTTAGCCAGCAACGAGCAGTACTTC

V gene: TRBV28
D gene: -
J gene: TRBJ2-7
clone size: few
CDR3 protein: CASSSSPEQYF
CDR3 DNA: TGTGCCAGCAGTAGCAGCCCCGAGCAGTACTTC

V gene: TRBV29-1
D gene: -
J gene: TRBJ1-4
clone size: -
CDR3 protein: CSVRWALNEKLFF
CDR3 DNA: TGCAGCGTCCGATGGGCCCTTAATGAAAAACTGTTTTTT

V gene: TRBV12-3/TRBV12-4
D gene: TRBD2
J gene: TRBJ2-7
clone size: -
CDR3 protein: CASSFDTGLDEQYF
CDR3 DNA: TGTGCCAGCAGTTTTGACACCGGACTAGACGAGCAGTACTTC

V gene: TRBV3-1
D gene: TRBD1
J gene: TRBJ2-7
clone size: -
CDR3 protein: CASSQVGQASYEQYF
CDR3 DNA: TGTGCCAGCAGCCAAGTGGGACAGGCCAGCTACGAGCAGTACTTC

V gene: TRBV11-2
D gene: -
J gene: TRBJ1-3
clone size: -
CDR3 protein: CASSLTLEGAAGNTIYF
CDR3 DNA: TGTGCCAGCAGCTTAACCCTGGAGGGCGCCGCTGGAAACACCATATATTTT

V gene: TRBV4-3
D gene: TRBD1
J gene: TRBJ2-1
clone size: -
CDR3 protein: CASSLGQVEREQFF
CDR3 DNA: TGCGCCAGCAGCCTGGGACAGGTAGAAAGGGAGCAGTTCTTC

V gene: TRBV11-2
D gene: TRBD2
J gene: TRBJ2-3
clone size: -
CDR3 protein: CASTLMVAGITDTQYF
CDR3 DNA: TGTGCCAGCACCCTAATGGTAGCGGGTATCACAGATACGCAGTATTTT

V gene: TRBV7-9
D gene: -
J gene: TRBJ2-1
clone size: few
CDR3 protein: CASSSSTDYNYNEQFF
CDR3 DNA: TGTGCCAGCAGCTCTTCGACTGACTACAATTACAATGAGCAGTTCTTC

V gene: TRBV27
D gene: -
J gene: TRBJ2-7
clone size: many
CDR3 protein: CASSLADSYEQYF
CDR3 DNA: TGTGCCAGCTCTTTGGCAGATTCCTACGAGCAGTACTTC

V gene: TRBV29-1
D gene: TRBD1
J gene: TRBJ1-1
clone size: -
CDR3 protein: CSVAGQAPEAFF
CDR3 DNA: TGCAGCGTTGCAGGACAGGCCCCTGAAGCTTTCTTT

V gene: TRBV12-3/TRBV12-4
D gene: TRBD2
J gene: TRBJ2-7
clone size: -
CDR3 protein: CASSSVREKYEQYF
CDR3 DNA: TGTGCCAGCAGTTCCGTGCGGGAGAAATACGAGCAGTACTTC

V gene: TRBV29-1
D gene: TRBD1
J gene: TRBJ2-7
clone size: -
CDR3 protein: CSVPGQGKGEQYF
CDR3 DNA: TGCAGCGTCCCGGGACAGGGAAAGGGAGAGCAGTACTTC

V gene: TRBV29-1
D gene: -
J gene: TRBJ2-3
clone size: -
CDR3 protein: CSVDLPQYF
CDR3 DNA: TGCAGCGTTGATCTTCCGCAGTATTTT

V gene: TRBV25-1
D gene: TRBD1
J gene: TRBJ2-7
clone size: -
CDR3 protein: CASIRTGEYEQYF
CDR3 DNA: TGTGCCAGCATCCGGACAGGGGAGTACGAGCAGTACTTC

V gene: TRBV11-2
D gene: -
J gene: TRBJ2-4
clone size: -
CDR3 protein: CASSLGIGGIQYF
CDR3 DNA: TGTGCCAGCAGCTTAGGGATAGGTGGCATTCAGTACTTC

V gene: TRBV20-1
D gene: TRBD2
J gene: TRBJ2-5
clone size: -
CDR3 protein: CSASGFIAGGPLETQYF
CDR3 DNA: TGCAGTGCCTCGGGATTCATAGCGGGGGGGCCGTTGGAGACCCAGTACTTC

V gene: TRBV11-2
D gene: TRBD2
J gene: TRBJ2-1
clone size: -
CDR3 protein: CASRSGGDNEQFF
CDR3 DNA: TGTGCCAGCCGAAGCGGGGGGGACAATGAGCAGTTCTTC

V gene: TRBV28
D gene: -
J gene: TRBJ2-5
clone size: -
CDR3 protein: CASSSSVGSHQETQYF
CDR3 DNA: TGTGCCAGCAGTTCCAGCGTGGGGTCCCACCAAGAGACCCAGTACTTC

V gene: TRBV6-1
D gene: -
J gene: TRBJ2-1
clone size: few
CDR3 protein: CASTLLGNEQFF
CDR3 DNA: TGTGCCAGTACCCTACTTGGCAATGAGCAGTTCTTC

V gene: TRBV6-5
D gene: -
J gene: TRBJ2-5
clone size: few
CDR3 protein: CASSYSALPRPQYF
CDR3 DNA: TGTGCCAGCAGTTACTCGGCACTCCCGAGACCCCAGTACTTC

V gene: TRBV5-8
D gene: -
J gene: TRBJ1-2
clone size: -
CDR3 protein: CASSLGTRANYGYTF
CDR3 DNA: TGTGCCAGCAGCTTGGGGACACGGGCTAACTATGGCTACACCTTC

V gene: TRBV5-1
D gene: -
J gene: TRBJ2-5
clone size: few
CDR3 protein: CASSITTRGEETQYF
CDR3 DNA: TGCGCCAGCAGTATCACTACCCGCGGTGAAGAGACCCAGTACTTC

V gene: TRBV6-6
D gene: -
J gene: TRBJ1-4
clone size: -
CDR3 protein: CASSYLDGNEKLFF
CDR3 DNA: TGTGCCAGCAGTTACTTGGATGGTAATGAAAAACTGTTTTTT

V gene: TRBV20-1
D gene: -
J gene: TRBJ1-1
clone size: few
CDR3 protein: CSAYLNTEAFF
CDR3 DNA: TGCAGTGCTTATTTGAACACTGAAGCTTTCTTT

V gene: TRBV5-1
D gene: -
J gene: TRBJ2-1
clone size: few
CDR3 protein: CASTEESNEQFF
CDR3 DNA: TGCGCCAGCACCGAGGAGAGCAATGAGCAGTTCTTC

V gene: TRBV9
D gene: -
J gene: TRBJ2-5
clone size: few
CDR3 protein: CASSVAGDRETQYF
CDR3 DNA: TGTGCCAGCAGCGTAGCCGGGGATCGAGAGACCCAGTACTTC

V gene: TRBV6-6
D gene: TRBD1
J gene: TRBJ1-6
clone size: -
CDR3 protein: CASSSRTGVNSPLHF
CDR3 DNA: TGTGCCAGCAGTTCCAGGACAGGGGTAAATTCACCCCTCCACTTT

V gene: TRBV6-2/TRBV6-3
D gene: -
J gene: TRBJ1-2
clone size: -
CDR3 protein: CASSYVRTKDGYTF
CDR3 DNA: TGTGCTAGCAGTTACGTCCGGACAAAGGATGGCTACACCTTC

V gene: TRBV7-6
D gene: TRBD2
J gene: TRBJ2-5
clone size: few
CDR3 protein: CASSSPGTRGETQYF
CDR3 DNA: TGTGCCAGCAGCTCCCCCGGGACTAGGGGGGAGACCCAGTACTTC

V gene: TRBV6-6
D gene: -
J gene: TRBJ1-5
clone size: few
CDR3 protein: CASTQNSNQPQHF
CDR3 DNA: TGTGCCAGCACCCAAAATAGCAATCAGCCCCAGCATTTT

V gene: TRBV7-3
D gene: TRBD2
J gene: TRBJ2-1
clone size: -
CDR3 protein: CASSLGVGGSWDEQFF
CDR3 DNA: TGTGCCAGCAGCTTAGGGGTTGGCGGGAGCTGGGATGAGCAGTTCTTC

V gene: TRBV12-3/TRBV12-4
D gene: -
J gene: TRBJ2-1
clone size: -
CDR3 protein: CASFISGDNEQFF
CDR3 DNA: TGTGCCAGCTTTATTAGCGGCGACAATGAGCAGTTCTTC

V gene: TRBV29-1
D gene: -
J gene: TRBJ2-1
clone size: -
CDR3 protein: CSVEGHGIEQFF
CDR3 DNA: TGCAGCGTTGAAGGGCATGGGATCGAGCAGTTCTTC

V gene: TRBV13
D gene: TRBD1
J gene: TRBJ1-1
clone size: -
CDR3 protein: CASSQGQTNTEAFF
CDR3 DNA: TGTGCCAGCAGCCAGGGACAGACGAACACTGAAGCTTTCTTT

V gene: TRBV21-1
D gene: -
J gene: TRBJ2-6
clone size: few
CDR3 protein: CASSPQTGGRSGANVLTF
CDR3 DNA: TGTGCCAGCAGCCCACAGACAGGGGGCAGGTCTGGGGCCAACGTCCTGACTTTC

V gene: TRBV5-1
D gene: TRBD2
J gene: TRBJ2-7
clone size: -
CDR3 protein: CASRPEERGTYEQYF
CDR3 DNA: TGCGCCAGCAGGCCCGAGGAGCGGGGAACCTACGAGCAGTACTTC

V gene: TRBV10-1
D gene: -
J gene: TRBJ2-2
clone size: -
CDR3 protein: CASSDSTTGELFF
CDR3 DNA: TGCGCCAGCAGTGACAGTACGACCGGGGAGCTGTTTTTT

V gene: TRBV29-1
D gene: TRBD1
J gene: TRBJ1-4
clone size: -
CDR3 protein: CSVESFGTENEKLFF
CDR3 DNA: TGCAGCGTTGAATCGTTCGGGACAGAAAATGAAAAACTGTTTTTT

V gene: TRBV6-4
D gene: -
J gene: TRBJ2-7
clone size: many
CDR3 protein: CASSPPGLNF
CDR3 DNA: TGTGCCAGCAGCCCTCCGGGACTCAACTTC

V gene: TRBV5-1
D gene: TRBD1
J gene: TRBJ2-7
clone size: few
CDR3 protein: CASNDRGGDEQYF
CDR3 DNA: TGCGCCAGCAACGACAGGGGAGGCGACGAGCAGTACTTC

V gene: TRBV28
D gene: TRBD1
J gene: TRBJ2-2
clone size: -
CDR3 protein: CASSSFLRDRTGELFF
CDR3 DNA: TGTGCCAGCAGTTCATTCCTCCGGGACAGGACCGGGGAGCTGTTTTTT